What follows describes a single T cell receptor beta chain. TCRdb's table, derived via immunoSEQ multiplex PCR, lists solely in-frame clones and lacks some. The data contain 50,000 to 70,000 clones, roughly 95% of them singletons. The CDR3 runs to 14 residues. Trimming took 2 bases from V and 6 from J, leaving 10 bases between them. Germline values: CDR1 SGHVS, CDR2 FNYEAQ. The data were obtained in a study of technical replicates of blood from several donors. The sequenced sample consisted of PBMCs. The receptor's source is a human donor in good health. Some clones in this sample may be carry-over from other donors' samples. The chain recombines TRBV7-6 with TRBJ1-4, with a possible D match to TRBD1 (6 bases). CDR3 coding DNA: TGTGCCAGCAGCTTACTTTACAGGGATGAAAAACTGTTTTTT. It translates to CASSLLYRDEKLFF.